Listed below are T cell receptor beta chains from one sample, sequenced in a study of cytomegalovirus exposure and HLA in healthy donors. This table comes from immunoSEQ multiplex PCR, and its TCRdb copy is limited to in-frame clones, with some not included. This sample has 200,000 to 300,000 clones, with 82% found just once. The sample taken for sequencing was PBMCs. The receptors originated from a woman between 35 and 50 years old in good health and CMV-seropositive. CDR3s include the opening cysteine and the closing phenylalanine or tryptophan. The D gene is left open where the match is weak. A clone size is listed for some rows: how often the clone was seen (once, few, many), or a class if it is expanded.

V gene: TRBV4-2; clone size: .; CDR3 length: 14; J gene: TRBJ1-6; D gene: .; CDR3 DNA: TGTGCCAGCAGCTTTTACGGGGATAATTCACCCCTCCACTTT; CDR3 protein: CASSFYGDNSPLHF
V gene: TRBV29-1; clone size: .; CDR3 length: 14; J gene: TRBJ2-1; D gene: .; CDR3 DNA: TGCAGCGTGCCCAGGGGTAGGGTTTACAATGAGCAGTTCTTC; CDR3 protein: CSVPRGRVYNEQFF
V gene: TRBV6-4; clone size: .; CDR3 length: 16; J gene: TRBJ2-3; D gene: TRBD2; CDR3 DNA: TGTGCCAGCAGTGACTCGGCGGGAGTGAAGGGAAATACGCAGTATTTT; CDR3 protein: CASSDSAGVKGNTQYF
V gene: TRBV19; clone size: .; CDR3 length: 16; J gene: TRBJ1-5; D gene: .; CDR3 DNA: TGTGCCAGTAGTATAGTTGGGGCTCGAAGCAATCAGCCCCAGCATTTT; CDR3 protein: CASSIVGARSNQPQHF
V gene: TRBV7-6; clone size: once; CDR3 length: 15; J gene: TRBJ2-3; D gene: TRBD2; CDR3 DNA: TGTGCCAGCAGCCACGGACTAGCGGTCGGGGATACGCAGTATTTT; CDR3 protein: CASSHGLAVGDTQYF
V gene: TRBV28; clone size: .; CDR3 length: 13; J gene: TRBJ1-3; D gene: TRBD1; CDR3 DNA: TGTGCCAGCAGTGAGGACAGGGTAAACACCATATATTTT; CDR3 protein: CASSEDRVNTIYF
V gene: TRBV19; clone size: .; CDR3 length: 16; J gene: TRBJ1-5; D gene: .; CDR3 DNA: TGTGCCAGTAGTAGAGGGAAGGGATTGAGCAATCAGCCCCAGCATTTT; CDR3 protein: CASSRGKGLSNQPQHF
V gene: TRBV28; clone size: once; CDR3 length: 11; J gene: TRBJ1-1; D gene: .; CDR3 DNA: TGTGCCAGCGCCTCACACCTTGAAGCTTTCTTT; CDR3 protein: CASASHLEAFF
V gene: TRBV5-6; clone size: .; CDR3 length: 15; J gene: TRBJ2-3; D gene: .; CDR3 DNA: TGTGCCAGCAGCCTCTTTGCCCGGCTCGAGGTCACGCAGTATTTT; CDR3 protein: CASSLFARLEVTQYF
V gene: TRBV30; clone size: once; CDR3 length: 14; J gene: TRBJ1-1; D gene: .; CDR3 DNA: TGTGCCTGGAGGACATTCGGGATGAACACTGAAGCTTTCTTT; CDR3 protein: CAWRTFGMNTEAFF
V gene: TRBV13; clone size: .; CDR3 length: 18; J gene: TRBJ2-7; D gene: TRBD2; CDR3 DNA: TGTGCCAGCAGCTACTCCCCCGGGACTAGCGGGGGGGCGTACGAGCAGTACTTC; CDR3 protein: CASSYSPGTSGGAYEQYF
V gene: TRBV4-2; clone size: .; CDR3 length: 15; J gene: TRBJ1-1; D gene: TRBD1; CDR3 DNA: TGTGCCAGCAGCCAACAGGACAGGTTTGGGACTGAAGCTTTCTTT; CDR3 protein: CASSQQDRFGTEAFF
V gene: TRBV9; clone size: once; CDR3 length: 14; J gene: TRBJ2-7; D gene: .; CDR3 DNA: TGTGCCAGCAGTGTAGGTGGCGGCACGCTCGAGCAGTACTTC; CDR3 protein: CASSVGGGTLEQYF
V gene: TRBV4-3; clone size: .; CDR3 length: 14; J gene: TRBJ1-2; D gene: TRBD1; CDR3 DNA: TGCGCCAGCAGCCAAGGACAGGGGAGGTATGGCTACACCTTC; CDR3 protein: CASSQGQGRYGYTF
V gene: TRBV6-6; clone size: .; CDR3 length: 14; J gene: TRBJ1-1; D gene: .; CDR3 DNA: TGTGCCAGCAGTTACACACAGAGGGACACTGAAGCTTTCTTT; CDR3 protein: CASSYTQRDTEAFF
V gene: TRBV4-3; clone size: .; CDR3 length: 13; J gene: TRBJ1-4; D gene: .; CDR3 DNA: TGCGCCAGCAGCCAAGGACAGGTTGAAAAACTGTTTTTT; CDR3 protein: CASSQGQVEKLFF
V gene: TRBV5-8; clone size: .; CDR3 length: 11; J gene: TRBJ2-7; D gene: .; CDR3 DNA: TGTGCCAGCAGCACGACACACAGAAGGTACTTC; CDR3 protein: CASSTTHRRYF
V gene: TRBV30; clone size: .; CDR3 length: 13; J gene: TRBJ1-4; D gene: TRBD1; CDR3 DNA: TGTGCCTGGAGTGGACAGGGGAACGAAAAACTGTTTTTT; CDR3 protein: CAWSGQGNEKLFF
V gene: TRBV11-2; clone size: .; CDR3 length: 15; J gene: TRBJ2-7; D gene: TRBD1; CDR3 DNA: TGTGCCAGCAGCCAACCGACGACAGGGAACTACGAGCAGTACTTC; CDR3 protein: CASSQPTTGNYEQYF
V gene: TRBV6-7; clone size: .; CDR3 length: 16; J gene: TRBJ2-3; D gene: .; CDR3 DNA: TGTGCCAGCAGTCCCAGTCTAGCGAGACGATACCATACGCAGTATTTT; CDR3 protein: CASSPSLARRYHTQYF
V gene: TRBV7-8; clone size: .; CDR3 length: 18; J gene: TRBJ2-7; D gene: TRBD2; CDR3 DNA: TGTGCCAGCAGCTTAAGGCTCGGCGGACTAGCGGCCTCCTACGAGCAGTACTTC; CDR3 protein: CASSLRLGGLAASYEQYF
V gene: TRBV4-2; clone size: .; CDR3 length: 15; J gene: TRBJ2-7; D gene: TRBD1; CDR3 DNA: TGTGCCAGCAGCCCTCGGGACAGGCCCCTAGACGAGCAGTACTTC; CDR3 protein: CASSPRDRPLDEQYF
V gene: TRBV27; clone size: few; CDR3 length: 13; J gene: TRBJ1-2; D gene: .; CDR3 DNA: TGTGCCAGCAGCGAGCGGGACACCTATGGCTACACCTTC; CDR3 protein: CASSERDTYGYTF
V gene: TRBV30; clone size: .; CDR3 length: 13; J gene: TRBJ2-7; D gene: TRBD1; CDR3 DNA: TGTGCCCAGCGACAGGGTAGTTCCTACGAGCAGTACTTC; CDR3 protein: CAQRQGSSYEQYF
V gene: TRBV7-6; clone size: .; CDR3 length: 15; J gene: TRBJ1-1; D gene: TRBD1; CDR3 DNA: TGTGCCAGCAGCTCTTTACAGGGGGCAGGGACTGAAGCTTTCTTT; CDR3 protein: CASSSLQGAGTEAFF
V gene: TRBV25-1; clone size: .; CDR3 length: 15; J gene: TRBJ2-3; D gene: .; CDR3 DNA: TGTGCCAGCAGTAACGGGACTTTAGGAACAGATACGCAGTATTTT; CDR3 protein: CASSNGTLGTDTQYF
V gene: TRBV6-1; clone size: .; CDR3 length: 15; J gene: TRBJ2-5; D gene: .; CDR3 DNA: TGTGCCAGCAGTGACTCGGGACTCGTGAAAGAGACCCAGTACTTC; CDR3 protein: CASSDSGLVKETQYF
V gene: TRBV2; clone size: .; CDR3 length: 15; J gene: TRBJ2-1; D gene: TRBD2; CDR3 DNA: TGTGCCAGCAAGGGGTACGGGAGGGCCCCGGATGAGCAGTTCTTC; CDR3 protein: CASKGYGRAPDEQFF
V gene: TRBV7-9; clone size: once; CDR3 length: 14; J gene: TRBJ1-2; D gene: TRBD1; CDR3 DNA: TGTGCCAGCAGCCCCGACAGGGGGCGCGATGGCTACACCTTC; CDR3 protein: CASSPDRGRDGYTF
V gene: TRBV7-9; clone size: once; CDR3 length: 13; J gene: TRBJ1-2; D gene: TRBD1; CDR3 DNA: TGTTCCAGCAGCTTAGGACAGGGGGCAGGCTACACCTTC; CDR3 protein: CSSSLGQGAGYTF
V gene: TRBV7-2; clone size: .; CDR3 length: 15; J gene: TRBJ2-1; D gene: .; CDR3 DNA: TGTGCCAGCAGCTTAAGGACTAATATCGGCTATGAGCAGTTCTTC; CDR3 protein: CASSLRTNIGYEQFF
V gene: TRBV2; clone size: .; CDR3 length: 15; J gene: TRBJ2-7; D gene: TRBD2; CDR3 DNA: TGTGCCAGCAGGGAGGCTACGGGGGGATCCTACGAGCAGTACTTC; CDR3 protein: CASREATGGSYEQYF
V gene: TRBV11-3; clone size: .; CDR3 length: 16; J gene: TRBJ1-3; D gene: .; CDR3 DNA: TGTGCCAGCAGCCGGCGACAGTTCCCCTCTGGAAACACCATATATTTT; CDR3 protein: CASSRRQFPSGNTIYF
V gene: TRBV5-4; clone size: .; CDR3 length: 13; J gene: TRBJ1-2; D gene: .; CDR3 DNA: TGTGCCAGCAGCCACGTACAGGTCTATGGCTACACCTTC; CDR3 protein: CASSHVQVYGYTF
V gene: TRBV5-1; clone size: .; CDR3 length: 14; J gene: TRBJ2-7; D gene: TRBD1; CDR3 DNA: TGCGCCAGCAGCTTGGGGGGACAGGGTTACGAGCAGTACTTC; CDR3 protein: CASSLGGQGYEQYF
V gene: TRBV5-8; clone size: .; CDR3 length: 14; J gene: TRBJ1-2; D gene: .; CDR3 DNA: TGTGCCAGCAGCTTGGGGCAGGGAAACTATGGCTACACCTTC; CDR3 protein: CASSLGQGNYGYTF
V gene: TRBV7-2; clone size: .; CDR3 length: 15; J gene: TRBJ1-1; D gene: .; CDR3 DNA: TGTGCCAGCAGCTTAGCCGTTCAGATGAACACTGAAGCTTTCTTT; CDR3 protein: CASSLAVQMNTEAFF
V gene: TRBV5-1; clone size: .; CDR3 length: 14; J gene: TRBJ2-7; D gene: .; CDR3 DNA: TGCGCCAGCAGCTTGATGGGCAGGACCTACGAGCAGTACTTC; CDR3 protein: CASSLMGRTYEQYF
V gene: TRBV6-1; clone size: .; CDR3 length: 14; J gene: TRBJ2-7; D gene: TRBD2; CDR3 DNA: TGTGCCAGCAATTCCGGGACTAGCGTTTACGAGCAGTACTTC; CDR3 protein: CASNSGTSVYEQYF
V gene: TRBV9; clone size: .; CDR3 length: 17; J gene: TRBJ2-4; D gene: TRBD1; CDR3 DNA: TGTGCCAGCAGCGTAGCTCCCGGGACAGGGAACAAAAACATTCAGTACTTC; CDR3 protein: CASSVAPGTGNKNIQYF
V gene: TRBV27; clone size: .; CDR3 length: 16; J gene: TRBJ1-6; D gene: .; CDR3 DNA: TGTGCCAGCTATTTTAGGCAGGGTTTCTATAATTCACCCCTCCACTTT; CDR3 protein: CASYFRQGFYNSPLHF
V gene: TRBV10-3; clone size: .; CDR3 length: 14; J gene: TRBJ1-4; D gene: .; CDR3 DNA: TGTGCCATCAGTGAGGGAGCAACTAATGAAAAACTGTTTTTT; CDR3 protein: CAISEGATNEKLFF
V gene: TRBV6-5; clone size: .; CDR3 length: 16; J gene: TRBJ2-7; D gene: TRBD1; CDR3 DNA: TGTGCCAGCAGTTACTCCTGGGGACAGCCGACCTACGAGCAGTACTTC; CDR3 protein: CASSYSWGQPTYEQYF
V gene: TRBV7-9; clone size: .; CDR3 length: 16; J gene: TRBJ1-2; D gene: TRBD1; CDR3 DNA: TGTTCCAGCAGCTTTCGACAGGGGCCGTCCTCCTCTGGCTACACCTTC; CDR3 protein: CSSSFRQGPSSSGYTF
V gene: TRBV7-6; clone size: .; CDR3 length: 15; J gene: TRBJ2-5; D gene: .; CDR3 DNA: TGTGCCAGCAGCTTAGTGGCGGAGTACCAAGAGACCCAGTACTTC; CDR3 protein: CASSLVAEYQETQYF
V gene: TRBV18; clone size: .; CDR3 length: 14; J gene: TRBJ1-2; D gene: TRBD1; CDR3 DNA: TGTGCCAGCTCACCATCAGGGGGCGCATATGGCTACACCTTC; CDR3 protein: CASSPSGGAYGYTF
V gene: TRBV5-5; clone size: .; CDR3 length: 18; J gene: TRBJ2-3; D gene: .; CDR3 DNA: TGTGCCAGCAGCTTGGCCGGGGTAGGGTCAAGGATTCCAGATACGCAGTATTTT; CDR3 protein: CASSLAGVGSRIPDTQYF
V gene: TRBV30; clone size: .; CDR3 length: 15; J gene: TRBJ2-1; D gene: TRBD2; CDR3 DNA: TGTGCCTGGACCGTGAGCGGGGTCTCCTACAATGAGCAGTTCTTC; CDR3 protein: CAWTVSGVSYNEQFF
V gene: TRBV7-2; clone size: .; CDR3 length: 15; J gene: TRBJ2-7; D gene: TRBD1; CDR3 DNA: TGTGCCAGCAGCTTAGCGGTGGGGACAGAGCACGAGCAGTACTTC; CDR3 protein: CASSLAVGTEHEQYF
V gene: TRBV6-4; clone size: .; CDR3 length: 15; J gene: TRBJ1-5; D gene: TRBD1; CDR3 DNA: TGTGCCAGCAGTGACGGGGGGACAGGATTCCAGCCCCAGCATTTT; CDR3 protein: CASSDGGTGFQPQHF
V gene: TRBV11-1; clone size: .; CDR3 length: 13; J gene: TRBJ2-5; D gene: TRBD2; CDR3 DNA: TGTGCCAGCAGCCATAGCGGGAGGGCGTCCCAGTACTTC; CDR3 protein: CASSHSGRASQYF
V gene: TRBV19; clone size: .; CDR3 length: 16; J gene: TRBJ1-5; D gene: .; CDR3 DNA: TGTGCCAGTAGTATATTGTTTCGGGAGGGGCGACAGCCCCAGCATTTT; CDR3 protein: CASSILFREGRQPQHF
V gene: TRBV5-6; clone size: once; CDR3 length: 15; J gene: TRBJ1-1; D gene: .; CDR3 DNA: TGTGCCAGCAGCTGGAACAGGGAGGGGGACACTGAAGCTTTCTTT; CDR3 protein: CASSWNREGDTEAFF
V gene: TRBV29-1; clone size: few; CDR3 length: 13; J gene: TRBJ1-2; D gene: TRBD1; CDR3 DNA: TGCAGCGTAGGACAGGGGGGGAACTATGGCTACACCTTC; CDR3 protein: CSVGQGGNYGYTF
V gene: TRBV4-2; clone size: .; CDR3 length: 18; J gene: TRBJ1-6; D gene: .; CDR3 DNA: TGTGCCAGCAGCCAAGATAAGGCGGGGGAGAATTATAATTCACCCCTCCACTTT; CDR3 protein: CASSQDKAGENYNSPLHF
V gene: TRBV11-3; clone size: .; CDR3 length: 15; J gene: TRBJ1-1; D gene: .; CDR3 DNA: TGTGCCAGCAGCCCATTTGAAACAGCGAACACTGAAGCTTTCTTT; CDR3 protein: CASSPFETANTEAFF
V gene: TRBV5-6; clone size: few; CDR3 length: 17; J gene: TRBJ2-3; D gene: .; CDR3 DNA: TGTGCCAGCAGCTTGAGGCCTGGAGGAACTAGCACAGATACGCAGTATTTT; CDR3 protein: CASSLRPGGTSTDTQYF
V gene: TRBV9; clone size: .; CDR3 length: 15; J gene: TRBJ2-7; D gene: .; CDR3 DNA: TGTGCCAGCAGCGTAGCCGGCGGGTTGGGCCACGAGCAGTACTTC; CDR3 protein: CASSVAGGLGHEQYF